The clone carrying this TCR beta chain was recorded a few times. This entry is derived from a study of T cells in Graves' hyperthyroidism and ophthalmopathy. The TCR beta CDR3 regions underwent amplification using RNA transcripts as the source. TCR CDR3 underwent first-round RT-PCR with the HTBI primer set. TCRdb re-derived calls from the multiplex PCR reads in MiXCR, one entry per CDR3 protein. The sample has hundreds of thousands of distinct CDR3 sequences, about 15% seen once. PBMCs were collected from a roughly 10 ml volume of fresh peripheral blood. Germline V gene sequence: CDR1 LNHNV, CDR2 YYDKDF (reference sequence). The V end was cut by 3 bases, the J end by 5 bases, with 10 bases between. The CDR3 spans 13 residues.

This rearrangement joins TRBV15 to TRBJ2-5; D remains ambiguous. This clonotype was obtained from a woman younger than 35 with Graves' hyperthyroidism. Sequenced material: blood. CDR3 nucleotide sequence: TGTGCCACCAGCAGGTTACTCCGGGAGACCCAGTACTTC. Protein sequence: CATSRLLRETQYF.